This TCR beta chain is from a study of CD8 T cells in Susac syndrome. An input of about 0.45 to 1 ug of RNA was subjected to reverse transcription using random hexamers. TCRdb reprocessed the immunoSEQ multiplex PCR reads via MiXCR and lists one record per CDR3 protein. This sample has around 200,000 distinct CDR3 sequences; roughly 94% occur once, and the top ten carry around 0.094%. Patients with Susac syndrome met diagnostic criteria that were recently defined for definite or probable disease. V lost 4 bases and J 5 bases, leaving 18 bases between the germline ends. Germline V gene lookup returns CDR1 SGHNT and CDR2 YYREEE (reference sequence). This CDR3 is 15 amino acids long.

Sequenced: CD4+ T cells from PBMCs. The V call is TRBV5-4, the J call TRBJ2-5; maybe TRBD2 (5 bases). This TCR derives from a human donor with Susac syndrome. The CDR3 sequence is CASSGPRSRRETQYF. CDR3 nucleotide sequence: TGTGCCAGCAGCGGACCCAGGTCCCGGAGGGAGACCCAGTACTTC.